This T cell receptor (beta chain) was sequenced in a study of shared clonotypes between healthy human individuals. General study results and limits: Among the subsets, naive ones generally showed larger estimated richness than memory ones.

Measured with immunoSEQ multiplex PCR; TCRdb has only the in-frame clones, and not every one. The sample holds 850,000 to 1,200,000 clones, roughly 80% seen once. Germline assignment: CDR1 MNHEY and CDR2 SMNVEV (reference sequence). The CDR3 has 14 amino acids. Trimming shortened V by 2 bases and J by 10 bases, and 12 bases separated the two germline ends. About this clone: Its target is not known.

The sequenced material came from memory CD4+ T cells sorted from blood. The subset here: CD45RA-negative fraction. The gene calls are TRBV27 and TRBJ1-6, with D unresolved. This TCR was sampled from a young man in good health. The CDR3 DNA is TGTGCCAGCAGTTTAAATCCCACACTGTCACCCCTCCACTTT. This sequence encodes CASSLNPTLSPLHF.